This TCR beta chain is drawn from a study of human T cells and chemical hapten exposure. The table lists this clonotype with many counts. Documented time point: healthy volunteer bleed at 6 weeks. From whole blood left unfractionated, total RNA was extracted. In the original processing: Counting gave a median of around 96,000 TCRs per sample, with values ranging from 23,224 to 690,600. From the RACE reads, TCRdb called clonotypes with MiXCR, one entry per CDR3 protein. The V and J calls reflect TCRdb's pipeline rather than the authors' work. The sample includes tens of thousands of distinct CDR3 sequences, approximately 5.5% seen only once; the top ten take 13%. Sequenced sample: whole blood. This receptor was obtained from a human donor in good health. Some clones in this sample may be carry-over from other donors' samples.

The CDR3 loop is CSAFRDLGPDTQYF. The CDR3 DNA is TGCAGTGCGTTCCGGGACCTGGGCCCAGATACGCAGTATTTT. The V and J genes are TRBV20-1 and TRBJ2-3, with D perhaps given as TRBD1 or TRBD2 (5 bases each). CDR3 length: 14 residues. Germline assignment: CDR1 DFQATT and CDR2 SNEGSKA (reference sequence). V was shortened by 6 bases and J by 4 bases, with 17 bases between the two germline ends.